What follows are 10 T cell receptor beta chains derived from one specimen sequenced in a study of CD8 T cells in Susac syndrome. RNA totalling about 0.5 to 1 ug underwent reverse transcription with random hexamers. TCRdb reanalysed the immunoSEQ multiplex PCR reads using MiXCR and keeps one entry per CDR3 protein. The table records about 200,000 distinct CDR3 sequences, about 96% of them present only once. The sample was CD4+ T cells from PBMCs. These receptors all stem from a human donor with multiple sclerosis.

The chain carries TRBV12-3 or TRBV12-4 and TRBJ2-6; no definite D call. Trimming took off 8 bases at V and 0 bases at J, with 5 bases between the two ends. This CDR3 spans 13 amino acids. The CDR3, as DNA: TGTGCCAGCTCATCCTCTGGGGCCAACGTCCTGACTTTC. Translation gives CASSSSGANVLTF.

The chain recombines TRBV6-4 with TRBJ2-1, with D unresolved. Per germline, CDR1 MRHNA and CDR2 SNTAGT. This CDR3 contains 10 residues. Trimming shortened V by 5 bases and J by 7 bases, and 3 bases separated the two germline ends. CDR3 amino acids: CASSHNEQFF. The CDR3 region has the DNA TGTGCCAGCAGTCATAATGAGCAGTTCTTC.

V gene TRBV18 combines with J gene TRBJ2-2; 7 bases map to TRBD1. The CDR3 loop spans 17 amino acids. V lost 3 bases, J lost 6 bases, and 13 bases stayed unmatched. In germline, CDR1 is KGHSH, CDR2 LQKENI. The CDR3 sequence is CASSPNPLTGIAGELFF. The DNA for the CDR3 is TGTGCCAGCTCACCTAACCCACTGACAGGGATAGCCGGGGAGCTGTTTTTT.

This clonotype appeared a few times. The chain uses TRBV19 and TRBJ1-2; a possible D gene is TRBD1 (5 bases). The CDR3 has 14 amino acids. The germline gives CDR1 LNHDA, CDR2 SQIVND (reference sequence). V was pared by 3 bases and J by 2 bases, with 10 bases between. The CDR3 region has the DNA TGTGCCAGTAGTATGGTTTCAGGGAACTATGGCTACACCTTC. This codes for CASSMVSGNYGYTF.

The gene calls are TRBV6-6 and TRBJ2-1; D may be TRBD2 (6 bases). Germline V gene data show CDR1 as MNHNY and CDR2 as SVGAGI (reference sequence). This CDR3 is built from 13 residues. V dropped 11 bases and J dropped 7 bases, with 18 bases sitting between them. The CDR3 sequence is CAASAAGTNEQFF. CDR3 sequence (DNA): TGTGCCGCCTCCGCGGCGGGGACGAATGAGCAGTTCTTC.

The chain carries TRBV5-1 and TRBJ2-1; TRBD2 matches at 9 bases. There are 14 residues in the CDR3. V dropped 7 bases and J dropped 3; count of bases not matched to a gene: 5. CDR1 is SGHRS, CDR2 YFSETQ, per germline. CDR3 bases: TGCGCCAGCTTTAGCGGGGGCCTCTACAATGAGCAGTTCTTC. This encodes CASFSGGLYNEQFF.

The chain carries TRBV2 and TRBJ2-7; D not certain. Germline CDR1 is SNHLY and CDR2 is FYNNEI. CDR3 length: 12 amino acids. The V gene lost 7 bases and the J gene lost 2 bases, with 9 bases spanning the gap. The CDR3 DNA sequence: TGTGCCAGCAACTTTATTACCTACGAGCAGTACTTC. It codes for CASNFITYEQYF.

The rearrangement joins TRBV3-1 to TRBJ2-7; the match to TRBD2 covers 9 bases. J gave up 5 bases and V 5 bases, and 7 bases lay outside the gene matches. Germline assignment: CDR1 LGHDT and CDR2 YNNKEL (reference sequence). This CDR3 is 14 amino acids long. CDR3: CASSYSGGTNEQYF. The DNA of the CDR3 is TGTGCCAGCAGCTATAGCGGGGGTACTAACGAGCAGTACTTC.

This clonotype was seen only once. This chain uses TRBV2 with TRBJ1-1, with D uncertain. V was cut by 6 bases and J by 6 bases, with 8 bases left in between. CDR3 length: 11 residues. The V gene's germline CDR1 is SNHLY and CDR2 FYNNEI. Written as DNA, the CDR3 is TGTGCCAGCAGCAGAGTCGCTGAAGCTTTCTTT. It is translated as CASSRVAEAFF.

V gene TRBV29-1 combines with J gene TRBJ2-2, with D hard to call. With 4 bases removed from V and 6 bases from J, the gap between germline ends came to 15 bases. The CDR3 extends over 14 amino acids. Germline assignment: CDR1 SQVTM and CDR2 ANQGSEA. In DNA form, the CDR3 reads TGCAGCGTTGGTTATCTTTCCTCCCCCGGGGAGCTGTTTTTT. This sequence encodes CSVGYLSSPGELFF.